These 26 T cell receptor beta chains were all obtained from the same sample, sequenced in a study of blood T cells in healthy people across ages. Then a second PCR, running about 6 to 12 cycles, was carried out with a sample-barcoded 5' primer and a J-beta primer mix. Via MiXCR, TCRdb re-called the 5' RACE reads, giving one row per CDR3 protein. The sample shows 910,000 or so distinct CDR3 sequences, roughly 51% of them seen only once. The sequencing sample was made of blood. The origin of the receptors is a woman aged 60 to 75 in good health.

The rearrangement uses TRBV4-1 and TRBJ2-7, with D tentatively TRBD1 (6 bases). The CDR3 is made up of 13 amino acids. V gave up 3 bases and J gave up 5 bases, with 11 bases separating them. Germline V gene sequence: CDR1 MGHRA, CDR2 YSYEKL. Here the CDR3 reads CASSHYRENEQYF. DNA for the CDR3: TGCGCCAGCAGCCACTACAGGGAAAACGAGCAGTACTTC.

A few counts support this clonotype. The chain is built from TRBV12-3 or TRBV12-4 and TRBJ2-7; TRBD2 aligns across 10 bases. CDR3 size: 14 residues. V lost 6 bases and J lost 2; bases outside the gene matches: 4. DNA for the CDR3: TGTGCCAGCAGACCTAGCGGGGGCGCCTACGAGCAGTACTTC. Translation: CASRPSGGAYEQYF.

This clonotype has at least ten counts. The chain links TRBV28 to TRBJ2-7; D tentatively reads TRBD1 or TRBD2 (5 bases each). V gave up 3 bases and J gave up 4 bases, with 7 bases separating them. From germline, CDR1 is MDHEN and CDR2 SYDVKM. The CDR3 extends over 12 amino acids. The CDR3 is CASSFEGYEQYF. The CDR3 DNA reads as TGTGCCAGCAGTTTTGAGGGGTACGAGCAGTACTTC.

This clonotype was seen a handful of times. The chain has TRBV20-1 and TRBJ1-2, with no clear D. Germline V gene lookup returns CDR1 DFQATT and CDR2 SNEGSKA (reference sequence). CDR3 size: 13 residues. V gave up 5 bases and J gave up 8 bases, with 18 bases separating them. CDR3 in amino acids: CSAPDGRYGGYTF. The CDR3 DNA reads TGCAGTGCTCCCGACGGCCGCTATGGAGGCTACACCTTC.

The chain couples TRBV7-2 to TRBJ2-4, with TRBD2 matching 8 bases. This CDR3 has 21 amino acids. V lost 0 bases and J lost 3; bases outside the gene matches: 19. Germline CDR1 SGHTA, CDR2 FQGNSA. This CDR3 reads CASSLALSLAGVQKGKNIQYF. In DNA, the CDR3 is TGTGCCAGCAGCTTAGCGCTTTCTCTAGCGGGTGTCCAGAAGGGCAAAAACATTCAGTACTTC.

The chain couples TRBV9 to TRBJ1-6; 7 bases map to TRBD1. This CDR3 spans 14 amino acids. V shed 3 bases and J 10 bases; nucleotides not matched to a gene: 7. Germline V gene data show CDR1 as SGDLS and CDR2 as YYNGEE. CDR3 sequence: CASSEGRGHSPLHF. In DNA form, the CDR3 reads TGTGCCAGCAGCGAGGGGAGGGGGCACTCACCCCTCCACTTT.

This sequence joins TRBV27 and TRBJ1-2; TRBD1 might be the D (6 bases). Germline CDR1 is MNHEY and CDR2 is SMNVEV (reference sequence). Trimming took off 8 bases at V and 8 bases at J, with 18 bases between the two ends. The CDR3 sequence is 13 residues long. In nucleotides, the CDR3 is TGTGCCAGCGGTACTGCAGGGGTCCGGGGCTACACCTTC. Amino acids: CASGTAGVRGYTF.

The chain uses TRBV7-9 and TRBJ1-2; TRBD1 matches at 7 bases. Germline trimming cut 1 base from V and 2 bases from J; bases unmatched to any gene: 13. Looked up from germline, CDR1 is SEHNR and CDR2 is FQNEAQ (reference sequence). The CDR3 has 18 residues. The CDR3 nucleotides are TGTGCCAGCAGCTTAGAAACCAGGCCAGGGGGAAAAAACTATGGCTACACCTTC. It encodes CASSLETRPGGKNYGYTF. The entire variable domain, with the rest obtained from reference TRBV7-9 and TRBJ1-2, is as follows: DTGVSQNPRHKITKRGQNVTFRCDPISEHNRLYWYRQTLGQGPEFLTYFQNEAQLEKSRLLSDRFSAERPKGSFSTLEIQRTEQGDSAMYLCASSLETRPGGKNYGYTFGSGTRLTVV.

In its sample, this clonotype was seen many times. The J gene is TRBJ1-2, the V gene TRBV29-1; D is ambiguous. The CDR3 loop spans 14 amino acids. CDR1 is SQVTM, CDR2 ANQGSEA, per germline. The germline V and J ends were trimmed by 5 bases and 4 bases, with 17 bases remaining between them. The CDR3 loop reads CSVHSFGETYGYTF. CDR3 coding DNA: TGCAGCGTTCATTCTTTCGGGGAGACCTATGGCTACACCTTC.

The CDR3 sequence is CASSPVYEQFF. The CDR3 coding sequence is TGTGCCAGCAGCCCAGTGTATGAGCAGTTCTTC. V is TRBV7-2 and J is TRBJ2-1; no reliable D call. Germline CDR1 is SGHTA and CDR2 is FQGNSA. The V end lost 5 bases, the J end lost 8 bases, and 7 bases lay between the germline ends. The CDR3 runs to 11 residues.

The sample holds a few counts of this clonotype. The chain couples TRBV6-2 or TRBV6-3 to TRBJ2-7; D gene unclear. CDR3 size: 13 residues. Trimming left V 10 bases short and J 4 bases short, with 17 bases between. In germline, CDR1 is MNHEY, CDR2 SVGEGT. The CDR3 sequence is CATRSEAVYEQYF. The CDR3 DNA reads as TGTGCCACCCGAAGCGAAGCAGTATACGAGCAGTACTTC.

This clonotype has more than one count but fewer than ten. The chain uses TRBV28 and TRBJ2-3, with 7 bases aligning to TRBD2. The V segment lost 8 bases and the J segment 1 base; nucleotides outside the gene matches: 6. This CDR3 comprises 14 residues. Per germline, CDR1 MDHEN and CDR2 SYDVKM. CDR3 protein: CASRLAVGTDTQYF. As DNA, the CDR3 is TGTGCCAGCCGTCTAGCGGTCGGCACAGATACGCAGTATTTT.

The V call is TRBV3-1, the J call TRBJ2-4, with TRBD2 matching over 10 bases. The assigned J gene may be wrong: the sequence end matches TRBJ2-7 better. The CDR3 sequence is 16 residues long. The germline V gene encodes CDR1 LGHDT and CDR2 YNNKEL (reference sequence). The CDR3 DNA sequence: TGTGCCAGCAGCCCCCCCCTAGCGGGAGTTTTCCACGAGCAGTACTTC. It yields the protein CASSPPLAGVFHEQYF.

This clonotype was seen only a few times. The V call is TRBV10-3, the J call TRBJ2-1, with 16 bases fitting TRBD2. CDR1 and CDR2 (germline): ENHRY, SYGVKD. With 4 bases clipped from V and 6 bases from J, the junction kept 3 bases outside the gene matches. The CDR3 consists of 16 residues. CDR3 in amino acids: CAISAGLAGGSNEQFF. Here the CDR3 DNA reads TGTGCCATCAGTGCGGGACTAGCGGGAGGGTCCAATGAGCAGTTCTTC.

This clonotype was counted between two and nine times. The chain carries TRBV20-1 and TRBJ2-7; TRBD2 aligns across 11 bases. The junction had 2 bases not matched to a gene; V was cut back by 4 bases and J by 0 bases. This CDR3 comprises 14 residues. The germline gives CDR1 DFQATT, CDR2 SNEGSKA (reference sequence). Written as DNA, the CDR3 is TGCAGTGCTAAAGGGACTAGCGGCTCCTACGAGCAGTACTTC. It codes for CSAKGTSGSYEQYF.

The V and J genes are TRBV6-5 and TRBJ2-4, with D tentatively TRBD2 (6 bases). The germline V gene encodes CDR1 MNHEY and CDR2 SVGAGI. The CDR3 totals 11 residues. V gave up 3 bases and J gave up 13 bases, with 10 bases separating them. The CDR3 sequence is CASSYVREQYF. In DNA, the CDR3 is TGTGCCAGCAGTTATGTTCGGGAGCAGTACTTC.

The V gene is TRBV20-1, the J gene TRBJ2-7; 8 bases agree with TRBD1. From germline, CDR1 is DFQATT and CDR2 SNEGSKA (reference sequence). V gave up 6 bases and J gave up 2 bases; unmatched junction bases: 3. The CDR3 length is 12 residues. The CDR3 region is CSAEDRAYEQYF. In DNA form, the CDR3 reads TGCAGTGCCGAGGACAGGGCCTACGAGCAGTACTTC.

V usage is TRBV5-1 and J usage is TRBJ2-4, with D perhaps TRBD1 (6 bases). The J call may be wrong; the DNA end is better matched by TRBJ2-7. Germline lookup yields CDR1 SGHRS and CDR2 YFSETQ. The CDR3 runs 14 residues. The CDR3 bases are TGCGCCAGCAGCTACGTGACAGGCGCCTACGAGCAGTACTTC. Translated, it gives CASSYVTGAYEQYF.

The chain is built from TRBV12-3 or TRBV12-4 and TRBJ1-2; D is uncertain. V was trimmed by 3 bases and J by 4 bases, leaving 6 bases between them. The CDR3 is made up of 12 amino acids. In DNA form, the CDR3 reads TGTGCCAGCAGTTTCAGGAGCTATGGCTACACCTTC. Amino acid sequence: CASSFRSYGYTF.

The rearrangement uses TRBV29-1 and TRBJ2-7, with 7 bases lining up with TRBD1. This CDR3 contains 13 residues. J lost 2 bases, V lost 6 bases, and 7 bases had no gene match. Germline V lookup: CDR1 SQVTM, CDR2 ANQGSEA. CDR3: CSVNRQGTYEQYF. DNA of the CDR3: TGCAGCGTCAACCGACAGGGAACCTACGAGCAGTACTTC.

The sample holds a few counts of this clonotype. The chain recombines TRBV20-1 with TRBJ2-3; 8 bases agree with TRBD2. The CDR3 covers 18 residues. J lost 5 bases, V lost 3 bases, and 19 bases had no gene match. Germline V gene data show CDR1 as DFQATT and CDR2 as SNEGSKA (reference sequence). This chain's CDR3 is CSARPGGTPGRGKDTQYF. The DNA for the CDR3 is TGCAGTGCTAGGCCTGGGGGCACGCCCGGGAGGGGTAAAGATACGCAGTATTTT.

This chain joins TRBV3-1 and TRBJ2-6, with a possible D match to TRBD2 (5 bases). The CDR3 is 15 amino acids. Germline-derived CDR1 and CDR2 are LGHDT and YNNKEL (reference sequence). V lost 4 bases to trimming and J lost 0 bases, with 7 bases between them. The CDR3 region is CASSRDYSGANVLTF. CDR3 coding DNA: TGTGCCAGCAGCCGAGACTACTCTGGGGCCAACGTCCTGACTTTC.

The rearrangement joins TRBV2 to TRBJ2-7; 13 bases are shared with TRBD2. The germline CDR1 and CDR2 sequences are SNHLY and FYNNEI. The CDR3 has 17 amino acids. J was trimmed by 6 bases and V by 6 bases; bases with no gene match: 14. The CDR3 here is CASRTHFPGTSGIEQYF. CDR3 sequence (DNA): TGTGCCAGCAGAACCCATTTCCCCGGGACTAGCGGGATCGAGCAGTACTTC.

The sample holds a few counts of this clonotype. V and J are TRBV7-2 and TRBJ2-1; 7 bases align to TRBD1. Trimming took 0 bases from V and 2 from J; bases not matched to a gene: 4. The CDR3 runs 16 residues. Germline V CDR1 and CDR2: SGHTA, FQGNSA. The CDR3 region has the DNA TGTGCCAGCAGCTTAGCAGGGACAGCCGCCTACAATGAGCAGTTCTTC. Its protein is CASSLAGTAAYNEQFF. The whole variable domain, filled in from reference TRBV7-2 and TRBJ2-1, reads GAGVSQSPSNKVTEKGKDVELRCDPISGHTALYWYRQSLGQGLEFLIYFQGNSAPDKSGLPSDRFSAERTGGSVSTLTIQRTQQEDSAVYLCASSLAGTAAYNEQFFGPGTRLTVL.

The chain links TRBV5-1 to TRBJ2-2, with TRBD2 as a possible D gene (6 bases). The length of the CDR3 is 18 residues. Per germline, CDR1 SGHRS and CDR2 YFSETQ. V lost 1 base and J lost 7, with 23 bases in between. This chain's CDR3 is CASSLTWLGRAGDGELFF. In nucleotides, the CDR3 is TGCGCCAGCAGCTTGACGTGGTTGGGACGAGCGGGCGACGGGGAGCTGTTTTTT.

CDR3 coding DNA: TGCGCCAGCAGCTGGACCGGGACTAGCGGGAGAGGGGCCTACGAGCAGTACTTC. This codes for CASSWTGTSGRGAYEQYF. The V call is TRBV5-1, the J call TRBJ2-5; TRBD2 agrees at 14 bases. The J call is doubtful: the DNA matches TRBJ2-7 better. The germline V gene has CDR1 SGHRS and CDR2 YFSETQ. The CDR3 is made up of 18 amino acids.